This T cell receptor beta chain is from a study of blood T cell repertoires in COVID-19. Enrollment of patients from Seattle took place during active infection, with longitudinal follow-up. Per germline, CDR1 SGDLS and CDR2 YYNGEE. CDR3 length: 14 residues. With 0 bases removed from V and 2 bases from J, the gap between germline ends came to 9 bases. This table comes from immunoSEQ multiplex PCR, and its TCRdb copy is limited to in-frame clones, with some not included. The sample records about 250,000 clones, about 80% being singletons. Sequencing input: peripheral blood. This sequence originates from a person aged 65-85 years with COVID-19, enrolled during active disease. The chain employs TRBV9 and TRBJ2-7, with a weak D call TRBD1 (5 bases). The CDR3 DNA is TGTGCCAGCAGCGTAGGGGTAGGGGCCTACGAGCAGTACTTC. It is translated as CASSVGVGAYEQYF.